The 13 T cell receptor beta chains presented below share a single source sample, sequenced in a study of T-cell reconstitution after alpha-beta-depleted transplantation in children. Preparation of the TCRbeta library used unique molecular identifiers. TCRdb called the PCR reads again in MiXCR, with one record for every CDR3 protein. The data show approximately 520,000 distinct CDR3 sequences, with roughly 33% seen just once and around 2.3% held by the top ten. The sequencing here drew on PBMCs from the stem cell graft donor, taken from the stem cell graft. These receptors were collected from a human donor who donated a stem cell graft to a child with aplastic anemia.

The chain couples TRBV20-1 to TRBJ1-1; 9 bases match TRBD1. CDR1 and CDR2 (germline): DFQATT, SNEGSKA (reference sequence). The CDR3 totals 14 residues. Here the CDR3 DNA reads TGCAGGATCGGACAGGGGTCCCTGAACACTGAAGCTTTCTTT. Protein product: CRIGQGSLNTEAFF.

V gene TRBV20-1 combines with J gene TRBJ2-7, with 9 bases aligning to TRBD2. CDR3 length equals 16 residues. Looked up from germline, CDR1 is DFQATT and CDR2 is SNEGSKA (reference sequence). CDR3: CCARASGEKSSYEQYV. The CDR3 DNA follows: TGCTGTGCTAGAGCTAGCGGGGAAAAAAGCTCCTACGAGCAGTACGTC.

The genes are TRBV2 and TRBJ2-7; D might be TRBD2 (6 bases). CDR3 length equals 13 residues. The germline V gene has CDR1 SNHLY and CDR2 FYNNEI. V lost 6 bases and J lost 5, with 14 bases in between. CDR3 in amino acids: CASSWGVLDEQYV. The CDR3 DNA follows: TGTGCCAGCAGCTGGGGGGTCCTAGACGAGCAGTACGTC.

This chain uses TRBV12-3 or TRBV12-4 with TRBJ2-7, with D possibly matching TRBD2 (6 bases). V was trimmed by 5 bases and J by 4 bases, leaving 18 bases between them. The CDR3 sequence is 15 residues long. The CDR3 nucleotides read TGTGCCAGCAGTCCCCGCGGGACCCGTGCTTACGAGCAGTACTTC. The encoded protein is CASSPRGTRAYEQYF.

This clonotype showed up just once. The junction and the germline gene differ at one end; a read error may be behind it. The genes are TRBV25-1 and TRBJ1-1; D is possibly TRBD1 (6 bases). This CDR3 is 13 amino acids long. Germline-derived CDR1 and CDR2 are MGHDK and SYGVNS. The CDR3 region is CASSEYIFTGQLF. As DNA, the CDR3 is TGTGCCAGCAGTGAATATATCTTTACAGGGCAATTATTT.

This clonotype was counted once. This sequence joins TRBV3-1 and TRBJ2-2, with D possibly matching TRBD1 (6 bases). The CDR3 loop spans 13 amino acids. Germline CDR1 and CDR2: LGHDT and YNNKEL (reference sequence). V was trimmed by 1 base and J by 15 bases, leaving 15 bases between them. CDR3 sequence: CASSQGRQVALFF. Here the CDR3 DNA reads TGTGCCAGCAGCCAAGGGAGACAGGTTGCGTTGTTTTTT.

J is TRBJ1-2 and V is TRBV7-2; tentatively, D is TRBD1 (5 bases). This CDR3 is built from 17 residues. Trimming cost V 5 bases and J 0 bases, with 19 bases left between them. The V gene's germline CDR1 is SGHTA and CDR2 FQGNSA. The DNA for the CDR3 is TGTGCCAGCAGCCCCCGGGGGGAGACAGTTTCTAACTATGGCTACACCTTC. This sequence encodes CASSPRGETVSNYGYTF.

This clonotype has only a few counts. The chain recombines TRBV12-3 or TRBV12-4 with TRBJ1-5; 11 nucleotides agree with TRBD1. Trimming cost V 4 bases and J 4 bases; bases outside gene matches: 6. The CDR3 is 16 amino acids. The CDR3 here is CASSSGQGVLNQPQHF. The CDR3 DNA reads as TGTGCCAGCAGTTCGGGACAGGGGGTTTTAAATCAGCCCCAGCATTTT.

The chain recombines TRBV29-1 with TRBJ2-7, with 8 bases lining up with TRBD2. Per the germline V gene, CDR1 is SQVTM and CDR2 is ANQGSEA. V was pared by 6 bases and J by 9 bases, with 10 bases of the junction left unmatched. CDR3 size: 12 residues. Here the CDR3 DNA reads TGCAGCGTAGAGGACGGGAGGGGGAGGCAGTACGTC. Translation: CSVEDGRGRQYV.

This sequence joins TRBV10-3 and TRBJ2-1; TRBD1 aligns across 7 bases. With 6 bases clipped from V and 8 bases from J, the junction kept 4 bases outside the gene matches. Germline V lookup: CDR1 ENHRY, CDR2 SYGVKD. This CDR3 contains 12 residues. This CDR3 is CAIRGQDDEQFF. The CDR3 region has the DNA TGTGCCATCAGAGGACAGGACGATGAGCAGTTCTTC.

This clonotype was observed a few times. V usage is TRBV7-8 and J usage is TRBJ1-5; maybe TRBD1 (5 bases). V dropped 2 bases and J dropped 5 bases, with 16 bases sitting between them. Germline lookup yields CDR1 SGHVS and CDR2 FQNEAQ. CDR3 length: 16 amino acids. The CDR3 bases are TGTGCCAGCAGCTTATCCTCCGGGGGTGGGGATCAGCCCCAGCATTTT. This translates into CASSLSSGGGDQPQHF.

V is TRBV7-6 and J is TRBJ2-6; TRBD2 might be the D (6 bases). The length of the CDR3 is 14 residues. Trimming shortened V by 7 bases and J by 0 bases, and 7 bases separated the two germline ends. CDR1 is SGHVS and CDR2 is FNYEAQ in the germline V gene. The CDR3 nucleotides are TGTGCCAGCACCGGGAGCTCTGGGGCCAACGTCCTGACTTTC. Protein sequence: CASTGSSGANVLTF.

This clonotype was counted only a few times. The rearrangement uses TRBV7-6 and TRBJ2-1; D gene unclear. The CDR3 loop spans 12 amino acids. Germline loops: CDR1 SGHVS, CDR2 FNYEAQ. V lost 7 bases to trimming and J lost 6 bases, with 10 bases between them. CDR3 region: CASTLGGNEQFF. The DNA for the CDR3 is TGTGCCAGCACCCTGGGTGGCAATGAGCAGTTCTTC.